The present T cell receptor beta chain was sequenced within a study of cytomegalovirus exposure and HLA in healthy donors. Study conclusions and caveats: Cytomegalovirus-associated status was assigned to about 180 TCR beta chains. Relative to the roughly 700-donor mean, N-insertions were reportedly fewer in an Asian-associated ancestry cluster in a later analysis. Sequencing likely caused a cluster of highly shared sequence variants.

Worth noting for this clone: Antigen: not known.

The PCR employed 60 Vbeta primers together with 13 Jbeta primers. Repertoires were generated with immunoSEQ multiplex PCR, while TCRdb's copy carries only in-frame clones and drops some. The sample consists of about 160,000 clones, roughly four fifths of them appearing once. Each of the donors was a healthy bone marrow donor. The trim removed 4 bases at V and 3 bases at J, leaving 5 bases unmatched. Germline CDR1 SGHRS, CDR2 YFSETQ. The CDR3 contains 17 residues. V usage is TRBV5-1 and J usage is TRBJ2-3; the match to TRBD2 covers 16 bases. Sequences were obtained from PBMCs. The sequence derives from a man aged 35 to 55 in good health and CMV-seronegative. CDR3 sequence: CASSPGTSGGATDTQYF. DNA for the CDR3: TGCGCCAGCAGCCCTGGGACTAGCGGGGGGGCGACAGATACGCAGTATTTT.